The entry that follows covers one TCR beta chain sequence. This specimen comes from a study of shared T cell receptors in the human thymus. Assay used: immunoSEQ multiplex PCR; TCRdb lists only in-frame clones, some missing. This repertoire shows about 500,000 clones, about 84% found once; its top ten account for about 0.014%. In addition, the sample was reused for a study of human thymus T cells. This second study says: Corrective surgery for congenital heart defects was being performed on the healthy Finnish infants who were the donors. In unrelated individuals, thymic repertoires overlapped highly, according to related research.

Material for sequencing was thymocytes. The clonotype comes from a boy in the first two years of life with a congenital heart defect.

This chain's CDR3 is CAIAGGGRIYEQYF. The CDR3 bases are TGTGCCATCGCCGGGGGGGGGCGAATCTACGAGCAGTACTTC. The J gene is TRBJ2-7, the V gene TRBV10-3, with 8 bases matching TRBD2. Trimming at V came to 8 bases and at J to 3 bases, leaving 9 bases not matched to a gene. There are 14 residues in the CDR3. CDR1 and CDR2 from the germline V gene are ENHRY and SYGVKD.